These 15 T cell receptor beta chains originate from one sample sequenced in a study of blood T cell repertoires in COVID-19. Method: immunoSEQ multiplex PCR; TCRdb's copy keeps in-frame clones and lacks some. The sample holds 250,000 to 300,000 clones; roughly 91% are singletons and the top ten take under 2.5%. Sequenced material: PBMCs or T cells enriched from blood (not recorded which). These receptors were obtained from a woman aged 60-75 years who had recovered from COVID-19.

This CDR3 is CASSLLPGLVLADTQYF. CDR3 sequence (DNA): TGTGCCAGCAGTTTACTCCCGGGACTAGTGCTGGCAGATACGCAGTATTTT. V usage is TRBV28 and J usage is TRBJ2-3, with TRBD2 matching 8 bases. V gave up 2 bases and J gave up 4 bases; unmatched junction bases: 11. This CDR3 has 17 amino acids. Germline V gene lookup returns CDR1 MDHEN and CDR2 SYDVKM.

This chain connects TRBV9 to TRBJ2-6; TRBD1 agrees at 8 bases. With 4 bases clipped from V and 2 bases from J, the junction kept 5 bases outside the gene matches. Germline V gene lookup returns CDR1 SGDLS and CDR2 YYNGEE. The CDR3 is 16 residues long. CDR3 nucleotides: TGTGCCAGCAGCATACAGGGGGTGGCTGGGGCCAACGTCCTGACTTTC. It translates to CASSIQGVAGANVLTF.

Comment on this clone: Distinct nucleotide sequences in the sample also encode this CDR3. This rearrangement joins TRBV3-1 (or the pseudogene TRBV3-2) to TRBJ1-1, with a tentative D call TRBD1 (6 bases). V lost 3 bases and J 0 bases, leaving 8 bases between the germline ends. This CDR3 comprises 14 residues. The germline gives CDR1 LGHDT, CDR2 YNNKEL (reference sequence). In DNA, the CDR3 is TGTGCCAGCAGCCAGAACAGGGTGAACACTGAAGCTTTCTTT. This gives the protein CASSQNRVNTEAFF.

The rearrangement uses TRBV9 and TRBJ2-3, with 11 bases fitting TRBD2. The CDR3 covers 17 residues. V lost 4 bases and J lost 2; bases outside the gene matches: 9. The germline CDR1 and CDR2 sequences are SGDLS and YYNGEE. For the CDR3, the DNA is TGTGCCAGCAGCCAATCGACTAGCGGGGCCCTCACAGATACGCAGTATTTT. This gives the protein CASSQSTSGALTDTQYF.

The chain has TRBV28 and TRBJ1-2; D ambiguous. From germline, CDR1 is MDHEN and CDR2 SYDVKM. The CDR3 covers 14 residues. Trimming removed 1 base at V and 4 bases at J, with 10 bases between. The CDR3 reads CASSLFPKSYGYTF. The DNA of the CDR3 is TGTGCCAGCAGTTTATTTCCGAAGAGCTATGGCTACACCTTC.

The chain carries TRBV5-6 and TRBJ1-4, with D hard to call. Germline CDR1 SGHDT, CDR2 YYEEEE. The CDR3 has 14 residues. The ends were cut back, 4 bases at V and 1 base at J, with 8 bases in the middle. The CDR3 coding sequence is TGTGCCAGCAGCCCCGCCGGAACTAATGAAAAACTGTTTTTT. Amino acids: CASSPAGTNEKLFF.

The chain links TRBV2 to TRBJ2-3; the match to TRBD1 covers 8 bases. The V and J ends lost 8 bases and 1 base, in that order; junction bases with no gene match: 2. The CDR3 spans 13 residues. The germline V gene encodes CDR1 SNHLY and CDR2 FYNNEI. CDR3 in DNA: TGTGCCAGCGACAGGGGAGGCACAGATACGCAGTATTTT. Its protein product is CASDRGGTDTQYF.

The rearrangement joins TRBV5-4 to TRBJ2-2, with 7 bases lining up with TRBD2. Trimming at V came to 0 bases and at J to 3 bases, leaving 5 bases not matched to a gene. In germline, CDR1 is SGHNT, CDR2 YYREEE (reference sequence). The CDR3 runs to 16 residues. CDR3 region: CASSLVAGVHTGELFF. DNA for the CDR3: TGTGCCAGCAGCTTGGTTGCGGGAGTACACACCGGGGAGCTGTTTTTT.

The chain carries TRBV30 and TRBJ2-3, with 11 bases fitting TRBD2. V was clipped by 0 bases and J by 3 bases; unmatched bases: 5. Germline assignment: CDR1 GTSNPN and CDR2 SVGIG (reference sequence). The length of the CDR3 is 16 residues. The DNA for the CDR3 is TGTGCCTGGAGTGTACTCGGGACTAGCGGAACAGATACGCAGTATTTT. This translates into CAWSVLGTSGTDTQYF. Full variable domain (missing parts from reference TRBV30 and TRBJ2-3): SQTIHQWPATLVQPVGSPLSLECTVEGTSNPNLYWYRQAAGRGLQLLFYSVGIGQISSEVPQNLSASRPQDRQFILSSKKLLLSDSGFYLCAWSVLGTSGTDTQYFGPGTRLTVL.

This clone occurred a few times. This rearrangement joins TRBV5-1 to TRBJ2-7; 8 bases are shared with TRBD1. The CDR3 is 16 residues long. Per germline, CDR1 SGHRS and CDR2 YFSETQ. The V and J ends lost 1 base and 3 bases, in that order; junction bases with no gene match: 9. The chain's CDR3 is CASSLPQGDGIYEQYF. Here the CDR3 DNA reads TGCGCCAGCAGCTTGCCACAGGGGGACGGTATCTACGAGCAGTACTTC.

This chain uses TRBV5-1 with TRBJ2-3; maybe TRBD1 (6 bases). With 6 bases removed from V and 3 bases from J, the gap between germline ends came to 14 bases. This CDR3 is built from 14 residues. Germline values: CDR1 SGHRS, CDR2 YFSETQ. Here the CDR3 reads CASKWGPATDTQYF. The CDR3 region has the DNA TGCGCCAGCAAATGGGGGCCGGCTACAGATACGCAGTATTTT.

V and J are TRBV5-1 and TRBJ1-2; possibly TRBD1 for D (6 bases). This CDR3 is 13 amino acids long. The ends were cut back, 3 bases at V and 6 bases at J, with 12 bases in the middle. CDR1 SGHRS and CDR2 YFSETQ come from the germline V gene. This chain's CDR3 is CASSSGNRDGYTF. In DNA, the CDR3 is TGCGCCAGCAGCTCGGGGAACAGGGATGGCTACACCTTC.

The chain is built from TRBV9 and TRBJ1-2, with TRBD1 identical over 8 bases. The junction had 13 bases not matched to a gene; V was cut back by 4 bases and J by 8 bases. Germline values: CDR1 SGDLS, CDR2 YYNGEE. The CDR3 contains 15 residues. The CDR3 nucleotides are TGTGCCAGCAGCCCCTCCGGGACAGGCGACAGAGGCTACACCTTC. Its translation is CASSPSGTGDRGYTF.

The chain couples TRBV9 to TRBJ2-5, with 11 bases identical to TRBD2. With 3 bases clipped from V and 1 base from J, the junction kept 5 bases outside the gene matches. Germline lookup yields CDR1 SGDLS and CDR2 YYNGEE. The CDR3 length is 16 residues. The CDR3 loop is CASSDKTSGVQETQYF. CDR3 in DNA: TGTGCCAGCAGCGACAAGACTAGCGGGGTCCAAGAGACCCAGTACTTC.

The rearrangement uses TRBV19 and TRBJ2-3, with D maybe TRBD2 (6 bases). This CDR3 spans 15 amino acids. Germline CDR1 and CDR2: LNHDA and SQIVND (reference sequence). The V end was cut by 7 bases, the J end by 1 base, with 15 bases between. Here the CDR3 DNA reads TGTGCCAGTACAATGGGGGGTTACGGCACAGATACGCAGTATTTT. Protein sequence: CASTMGGYGTDTQYF.